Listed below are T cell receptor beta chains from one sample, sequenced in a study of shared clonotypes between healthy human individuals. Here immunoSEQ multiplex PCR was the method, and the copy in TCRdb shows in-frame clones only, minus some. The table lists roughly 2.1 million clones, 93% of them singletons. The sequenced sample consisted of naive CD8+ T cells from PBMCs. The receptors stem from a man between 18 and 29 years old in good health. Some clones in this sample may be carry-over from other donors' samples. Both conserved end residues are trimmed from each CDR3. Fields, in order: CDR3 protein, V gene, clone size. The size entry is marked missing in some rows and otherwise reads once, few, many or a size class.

CDR3 protein: ASSASQVAGGPGEQF; V gene: TRBV7-9; clone size: .
CDR3 protein: ASSRDRAPYEQY; V gene: TRBV5-6; clone size: once
CDR3 protein: ASSEFTGRGSEAF; V gene: TRBV25-1; clone size: .
CDR3 protein: ASKERDLSTDTQY; V gene: TRBV19; clone size: .
CDR3 protein: ASSLGDRPGDTQY; V gene: TRBV11-3; clone size: .
CDR3 protein: ASSLLAGSTDTQY; V gene: TRBV11-2; clone size: .
CDR3 protein: ASSQGGWGETQY; V gene: TRBV14; clone size: .
CDR3 protein: ASTWRENGELF; V gene: TRBV27; clone size: few
CDR3 protein: ASSIDRGTYEQY; V gene: TRBV19; clone size: .
CDR3 protein: ASSFAGGYEQY; V gene: TRBV27; clone size: .
CDR3 protein: ASSNKVGAF; V gene: TRBV19; clone size: .
CDR3 protein: ASSETGNTEAF; V gene: TRBV9; clone size: .
CDR3 protein: ASSDSREGLFTQY; V gene: TRBV6-4; clone size: .
CDR3 protein: ASSPTGGAGDYGYT; V gene: TRBV7-3; clone size: .
CDR3 protein: ASSLSGGAGILDGYT; V gene: TRBV27; clone size: .
CDR3 protein: ASSSRGQGGEETQY; V gene: TRBV28; clone size: .
CDR3 protein: ASRWEHQETQY; V gene: TRBV2; clone size: .
CDR3 protein: ASSLALTGINTGELF; V gene: TRBV7-9; clone size: .
CDR3 protein: ASSQPGQGKF; V gene: TRBV6-5; clone size: .
CDR3 protein: ASSLVSAGRQPQH; V gene: TRBV28; clone size: .
CDR3 protein: ASAPDMVDSEQF; V gene: TRBV5-1; clone size: .
CDR3 protein: ASSVGGGADYEQY; V gene: TRBV9; clone size: .
CDR3 protein: ATSLERDSPYEQY; V gene: TRBV15; clone size: .
CDR3 protein: ASSQDLWLAGEQY; V gene: TRBV4-1; clone size: .
CDR3 protein: ASSRTGSTYEQY; V gene: TRBV2; clone size: .
CDR3 protein: ASSPVWGTNTEAF; V gene: TRBV16; clone size: .
CDR3 protein: ASSLVNQGVNQPQH; V gene: TRBV7-2; clone size: .
CDR3 protein: ASSSSVSYEQY; V gene: TRBV2; clone size: once
CDR3 protein: ASSLRQTLSYEQY; V gene: TRBV28; clone size: .
CDR3 protein: ASRDFTYEQY; V gene: TRBV27; clone size: .
CDR3 protein: ASSPYGERLYTGELF; V gene: TRBV7-3; clone size: .
CDR3 protein: AWSAGQGGNTIY; V gene: TRBV30; clone size: .
CDR3 protein: ASSIIAGGYNEQF; V gene: TRBV27; clone size: .
CDR3 protein: ASRALTMAQETQY; V gene: TRBV27; clone size: .
CDR3 protein: ASSQGTGAGYEQY; V gene: TRBV7-2; clone size: .
CDR3 protein: ASSRRTRENRGRNTEAF; V gene: TRBV4-1; clone size: .
CDR3 protein: ASSLFTGTSGEQF; V gene: TRBV28; clone size: .
CDR3 protein: ASSLEGEQF; V gene: TRBV11-3; clone size: .
CDR3 protein: ASSLGTGWSNQPQH; V gene: TRBV4-3; clone size: .